This entry lists 28 T cell receptor beta chains sequenced from one sample in a study of blood T cell repertoires in COVID-19. The protocol was immunoSEQ multiplex PCR, while the TCRdb copy is restricted to in-frame clones and leaves out a portion. The sample contains 300,000 to 400,000 clones, approximately 90% of which appear only once. Material for sequencing was peripheral blood. All receptors come from a woman aged 18-29 years who had recovered from COVID-19.

The CDR3 DNA follows: TGTGCCAGCCCGGAACAGGTCAACTATGGCTACACCTTC. It translates to CASPEQVNYGYTF. The rearrangement joins TRBV2 to TRBJ1-2; the D gene is possibly TRBD1 (5 bases). Germline V lookup: CDR1 SNHLY, CDR2 FYNNEI. This CDR3 has 13 residues. Trimming took 8 bases from V and 2 from J, leaving 12 bases between them.

The chain carries TRBV19 and TRBJ1-3, with a tentative D call TRBD1 (5 bases). Germline V lookup: CDR1 LNHDA, CDR2 SQIVND (reference sequence). The CDR3 covers 17 residues. Trimming stripped 3 bases from V and 0 bases from J, with 15 bases between. CDR3 sequence (DNA): TGTGCCAGTAGTATTTCAGGCAGGGCCGGCTCTGGAAACACCATATATTTT. This gives the protein CASSISGRAGSGNTIYF.

V is TRBV5-5 and J is TRBJ2-7, with TRBD2 identical over 8 bases. The CDR3 loop spans 15 amino acids. The V segment lost 0 bases and the J segment 4 bases; nucleotides outside the gene matches: 6. CDR1 SGHKS and CDR2 YYEKEE come from the germline V gene (reference sequence). In DNA form, the CDR3 reads TGTGCCAGCAGCTTGGCGGGAGGGACTGCATACGAGCAGTACGTC. Translated: CASSLAGGTAYEQYV.

The rearrangement joins TRBV10-2 to TRBJ2-7; TRBD1 matches 11 bases. This CDR3 contains 18 residues. In germline, CDR1 is WSHSY, CDR2 SAAADI. V shed 4 bases, J shed 5 bases, and the junction held 16 bases outside the gene matches. CDR3 in DNA: TGCGCCAGCAGTGGAGACCGGGACAGGGGGGAATTTAGAGACGAGCAGTACGTC. Protein sequence: CASSGDRDRGEFRDEQYV.

The V and J genes are TRBV6-2 or TRBV6-3 and TRBJ1-5, with D hard to call. The CDR3 extends over 12 amino acids. V shed 4 bases and J shed 5 bases, with 6 bases lying between them. From germline, CDR1 is MNHEY and CDR2 SVGEGT. The CDR3 bases are TGTGCCAGCAGTTCCACAGATCAGCCCCAGCATTTT. It codes for CASSSTDQPQHF.

The CDR3 nucleotides are TGTGCCAGCAGTTTAACTGGCCAGGTTTTCACTGAAGCTTTCTTT. It translates to CASSLTGQVFTEAFF. The chain uses TRBV28 and TRBJ1-1; D call uncertain. The CDR3 sequence is 15 residues long. Germline V gives CDR1 MDHEN, CDR2 SYDVKM. The germline V and J ends were trimmed by 2 bases and 4 bases, with 14 bases remaining between them.

This clone was seen just once. Other nucleotide sequences in the sample specify the same CDR3. The chain joins TRBV18 to TRBJ1-3; tentatively, D is TRBD1 (5 bases). From germline, CDR1 is KGHSH and CDR2 LQKENI. CDR3 length: 15 amino acids. The V end was cut by 3 bases, the J end by 0 bases, with 9 bases between. The CDR3 bases are TGTGCCAGCTCACCCACAGGACACTCTGGAAACACCATATATTTT. This encodes CASSPTGHSGNTIYF.

The chain has TRBV7-9 and TRBJ1-5, with D perhaps matching TRBD1 (6 bases). The germline V gene has CDR1 SEHNR and CDR2 FQNEAQ (reference sequence). Trimming removed 5 bases from V and 3 bases from J, with 17 bases in between. The CDR3 has 16 amino acids. CDR3 sequence reads: CASSHGTRGFNQPQHF. The CDR3 region has the DNA TGTGCCAGCAGCCATGGGACAAGGGGATTCAATCAGCCCCAGCATTTT.

The V call is TRBV6-2 or TRBV6-3, the J call TRBJ2-2; 7 nucleotides match TRBD2. J gave up 4 bases and V 5 bases, and 7 bases lay outside the gene matches. CDR3 size: 15 residues. Looked up from germline, CDR1 is MNHEY and CDR2 is SVGEGT. CDR3 coding DNA: TGTGCCAGCAGTACGACTAGCCCGGCCACCGGGGAGCTGTTTTTT. Amino acid sequence: CASSTTSPATGELFF.

The chain uses TRBV27 and TRBJ1-1, with D hard to call. The V gene lost 3 bases and the J gene lost 1 base, with 9 bases spanning the gap. Germline assignment: CDR1 MNHEY and CDR2 SMNVEV (reference sequence). The CDR3 spans 14 residues. CDR3 coding DNA: TGTGCCAGCAGTTTTCTGGGGAGGAACACTGAAGCTTTCTTT. Protein: CASSFLGRNTEAFF.

The rearrangement uses TRBV7-2 and TRBJ2-2; 10 positions match TRBD2. In germline, CDR1 is SGHTA, CDR2 FQGNSA. The trim removed 2 bases at V and 7 bases at J, leaving 13 bases unmatched. The CDR3 consists of 18 residues. The CDR3: CASSLSISGRIRNGELFF. CDR3 DNA sequence: TGTGCCAGCAGCTTATCGATTAGCGGGAGGATCCGGAACGGGGAGCTGTTTTTT.

The rearrangement uses TRBV11-3 and TRBJ2-1; tentatively, D is TRBD2 (5 bases). CDR3 length equals 16 residues. Per germline, CDR1 SGHNT and CDR2 YENEEA. Trimming took 4 bases from V and 8 from J, leaving 21 bases between them. In DNA form, the CDR3 reads TGTGCCAGCAGCTCCATAACTAGTGTTATGTACTATGAGCAGTTCTTC. It encodes CASSSITSVMYYEQFF. Filled out from reference TRBV11-3 and TRBJ2-1, the complete variable domain reads EAGVVQSPRYKIIEKKQPVAFWCNPISGHNTLYWYLQNLGQGPELLIRYENEEAVDDSQLPKDRFSAERLKGVDSTLKIQPAELGDSAVYLCASSSITSVMYYEQFFGPGTRLTVL.

The genes are TRBV15 and TRBJ1-1; D might be TRBD1 (5 bases). The CDR3 has 13 residues. Germline values: CDR1 LNHNV, CDR2 YYDKDF (reference sequence). The V end lost 5 bases, the J end lost 4 bases, and 11 bases lay between the germline ends. CDR3 DNA sequence: TGTGCCACCAGCTCCCCGGGGGGCACTGAAGCTTTCTTT. It yields the protein CATSSPGGTEAFF.

V gene TRBV4-3 combines with J gene TRBJ1-2, with a tentative D call TRBD1 (5 bases). The CDR3 length is 15 residues. The V and J ends lost 0 bases and 2 bases respectively, with 10 bases between them. Germline lookup yields CDR1 LGHNA and CDR2 YSLEER. The CDR3 sequence: CASSQDRWGNYGYTF. DNA for the CDR3: TGCGCCAGCAGCCAAGACAGGTGGGGCAACTATGGCTACACCTTC.

To note about this clone: The same CDR3 is also encoded by other DNA sequences in this sample. The chain has TRBV18 and TRBJ2-2, with D perhaps matching TRBD1 (5 bases). V lost 1 base and J 0 bases, leaving 6 bases between the germline ends. In germline, CDR1 is KGHSH, CDR2 LQKENI. The CDR3 is made up of 15 amino acids. The CDR3 region is CASSPRGSNTGELFF. Here the CDR3 DNA reads TGTGCCAGCTCACCACGGGGCTCGAACACCGGGGAGCTGTTTTTT.

This rearrangement joins TRBV10-1 to TRBJ2-7; TRBD1 might be the D (7 bases). The CDR3 loop spans 14 amino acids. Germline V gives CDR1 WNHNN, CDR2 SYGVQD (reference sequence). Between the trimmed V and J ends, which lost 5 bases and 2 bases, there was a span of 13 bases. In DNA, the CDR3 is TGCGCCAGCAGTCAGGGGGGCGCGACCTACGAGCAGTACGTC. Translated: CASSQGGATYEQYV.

V is TRBV4-1 and J is TRBJ2-2; tentative D call: TRBD1 (5 bases). V was cut by 2 bases and J by 7 bases, with 17 bases left in between. This CDR3 contains 16 residues. The germline V gene encodes CDR1 MGHRA and CDR2 YSYEKL. The DNA for the CDR3 is TGCGCCAGCAGCCAACTACCTCCAGGGTTTAGCGGGGAGCTGTTTTTT. Amino acid sequence: CASSQLPPGFSGELFF.

The genes are TRBV29-1 and TRBJ2-3; tentatively, D is TRBD1 (6 bases). The CDR3 is made up of 14 amino acids. Germline V lookup: CDR1 SQVTM, CDR2 ANQGSEA. Trimming removed 4 bases at V and 4 bases at J, with 15 bases between. CDR3 in amino acids: CSVGGAGVADTQYF. The CDR3 DNA follows: TGCAGCGTTGGAGGGGCAGGGGTGGCAGATACGCAGTATTTT.

V gene TRBV12-3 or TRBV12-4 combines with J gene TRBJ2-3, with D possibly being TRBD1 (6 bases). The CDR3 contains 13 residues. Trimming removed 4 bases from V and 4 bases from J, with 9 bases in between. The CDR3 protein is CASSSDSPDTQYF. The DNA of the CDR3 is TGTGCCAGCAGTTCGGACAGCCCAGATACGCAGTATTTT.

The chain uses TRBV7-2 and TRBJ1-5; no clear D gene. Per the germline V gene, CDR1 is SGHTA and CDR2 is FQGNSA. The V end was cut by 2 bases, the J end by 2 bases, with 7 bases between. The CDR3 is 14 amino acids. CDR3 DNA sequence: TGTGCCAGCAGCTTATTTTCCGGCAATCAGCCCCAGCATTTT. Translation: CASSLFSGNQPQHF.

This clone has only one observation. The genes are TRBV10-3 and TRBJ2-7, with 8 bases that match TRBD1. The length of the CDR3 is 13 residues. After removal of 10 bases from V and 3 bases from J, the junction contained 8 bases not matched to a gene. The germline V gene has CDR1 ENHRY and CDR2 SYGVKD. CDR3 sequence reads: CATGGQGYYEQYV. The DNA of the CDR3 is TGTGCCACAGGAGGACAGGGCTACTACGAGCAGTACGTC.

V is TRBV10-1 and J is TRBJ2-2, with 11 bases that match TRBD2. Trimming removed 5 bases from V and 0 bases from J; junction bases left unmatched: 5. The CDR3 loop spans 17 amino acids. Germline V CDR1 and CDR2: WNHNN, SYGVQD (reference sequence). The CDR3 DNA reads TGCGCCAGCAGTCCCAGTAGCGGGAGGGCGAACACCGGGGAGCTGTTTTTT. Protein sequence: CASSPSSGRANTGELFF.

The chain links TRBV6-2 or TRBV6-3 to TRBJ2-6; weak D call: TRBD2 (6 bases). With 2 bases removed from V and 2 bases from J, the gap between germline ends came to 7 bases. Germline V gene data show CDR1 as MNHEY and CDR2 as SVGEGT. The CDR3 is made up of 15 amino acids. The DNA of the CDR3 is TGTGCCAGCAGTTACGGGGAGGCTGGGGCCAACGTCCTGACTTTC. Protein: CASSYGEAGANVLTF.

Sample share makes this clone medium-sized. The V call is TRBV28, the J call TRBJ1-2, with D unresolved. The V gene lost 0 bases and the J gene lost 3 bases, with 8 bases spanning the gap. In germline, CDR1 is MDHEN, CDR2 SYDVKM. The CDR3 loop spans 14 amino acids. In nucleotides, the CDR3 is TGTGCCAGCAGTTTATGGAGCCTGGACTATGGCTACACCTTC. Translation gives CASSLWSLDYGYTF.

The chain recombines TRBV6-2 or TRBV6-3 with TRBJ2-7, with D possibly matching TRBD1 (6 bases). In germline, CDR1 is MNHEY, CDR2 SVGEGT. This CDR3 is built from 13 residues. Trimming took 2 bases from V and 3 from J, leaving 8 bases between them. Written as DNA, the CDR3 is TGTGCCAGCAGTTACAACAGGGTCTACGAGCAGTACGTC. Protein product: CASSYNRVYEQYV.

The chain links TRBV5-8 to TRBJ2-1, with TRBD2 matching 7 bases. CDR3 length equals 14 residues. V gave up 0 bases and J gave up 9 bases; unmatched junction bases: 6. The germline V gene encodes CDR1 SGHTS and CDR2 YDEGEE. The CDR3 loop reads CASSLGLAGTEQFF. In DNA, the CDR3 is TGTGCCAGCAGCTTGGGACTAGCTGGTACTGAGCAGTTCTTC.

The gene calls are TRBV7-2 and TRBJ2-3, with D perhaps TRBD2 (5 bases). The CDR3 runs 17 residues. Deletions cut 6 bases from V and 0 bases from J, with 19 bases between. Germline V gene lookup returns CDR1 SGHTA and CDR2 FQGNSA. CDR3 residues: CASSLNSGGFSTDTQYF. In DNA, the CDR3 is TGTGCCAGCAGTCTAAATTCAGGCGGGTTTAGCACAGATACGCAGTATTTT.

The J gene is TRBJ1-2, the V gene TRBV11-3, with D unclear. The CDR3 sequence is 18 residues long. In germline, CDR1 is SGHNT, CDR2 YENEEA. V was shortened by 0 bases and J by 7 bases, with 24 bases between the two germline ends. CDR3 coding DNA: TGTGCCAGCAGCTTAGATTTTATTGTCTTCGGGCAGGACTCTGGCTACACCTTC. Its translation: CASSLDFIVFGQDSGYTF.